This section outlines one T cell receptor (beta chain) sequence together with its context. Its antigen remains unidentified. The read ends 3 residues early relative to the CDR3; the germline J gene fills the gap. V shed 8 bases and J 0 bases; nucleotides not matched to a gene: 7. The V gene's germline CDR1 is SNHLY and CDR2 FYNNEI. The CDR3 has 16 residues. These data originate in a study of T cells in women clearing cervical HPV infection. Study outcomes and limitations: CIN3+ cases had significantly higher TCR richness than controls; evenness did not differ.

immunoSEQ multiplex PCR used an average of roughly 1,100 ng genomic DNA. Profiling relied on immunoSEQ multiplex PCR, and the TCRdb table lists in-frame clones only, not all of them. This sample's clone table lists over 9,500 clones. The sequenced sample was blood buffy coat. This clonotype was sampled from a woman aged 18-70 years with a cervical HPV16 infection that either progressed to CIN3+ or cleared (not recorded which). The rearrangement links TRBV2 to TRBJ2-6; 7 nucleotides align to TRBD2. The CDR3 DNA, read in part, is TGTGCCAGCCACGGGGGGTCCCACTCTGGGGCCAACGTC. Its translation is CASHGGSHSGANV. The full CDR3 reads CASHGGSHSGANVLTF.